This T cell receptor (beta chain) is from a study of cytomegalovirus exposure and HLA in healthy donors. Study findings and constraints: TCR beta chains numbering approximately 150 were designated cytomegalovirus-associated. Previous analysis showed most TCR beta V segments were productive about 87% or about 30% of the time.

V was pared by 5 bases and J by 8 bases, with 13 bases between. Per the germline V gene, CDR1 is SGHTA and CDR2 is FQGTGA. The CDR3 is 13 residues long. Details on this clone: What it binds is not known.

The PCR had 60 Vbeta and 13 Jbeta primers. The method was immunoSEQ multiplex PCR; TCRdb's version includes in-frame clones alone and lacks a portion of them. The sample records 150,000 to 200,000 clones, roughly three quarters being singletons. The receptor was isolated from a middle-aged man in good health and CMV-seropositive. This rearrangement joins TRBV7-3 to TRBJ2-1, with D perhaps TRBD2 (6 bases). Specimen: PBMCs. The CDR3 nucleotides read TGTGCCAGCAGCACCAGTCGCGGGGATGAGCAGTTCTTC. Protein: CASSTSRGDEQFF.